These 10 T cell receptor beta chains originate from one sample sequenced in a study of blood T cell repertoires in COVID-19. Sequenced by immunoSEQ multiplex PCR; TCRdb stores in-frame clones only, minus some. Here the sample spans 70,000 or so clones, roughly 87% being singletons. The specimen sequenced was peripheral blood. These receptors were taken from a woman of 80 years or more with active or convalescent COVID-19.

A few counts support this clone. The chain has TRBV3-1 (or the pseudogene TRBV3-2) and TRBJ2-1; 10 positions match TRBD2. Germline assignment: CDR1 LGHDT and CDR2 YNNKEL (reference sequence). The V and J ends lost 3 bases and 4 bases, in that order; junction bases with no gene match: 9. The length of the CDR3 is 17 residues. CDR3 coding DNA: TGTGCCAGCAGCCAGACTAGCGGGCGGGGCCTTTACAATGAGCAGTTCTTC. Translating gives CASSQTSGRGLYNEQFF.

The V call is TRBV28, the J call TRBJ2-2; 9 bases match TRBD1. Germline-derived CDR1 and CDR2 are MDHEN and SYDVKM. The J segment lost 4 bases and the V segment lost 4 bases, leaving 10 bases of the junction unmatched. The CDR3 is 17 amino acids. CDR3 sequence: CASSSPGQGRSTGELFF. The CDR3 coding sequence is TGTGCCAGCAGTTCCCCGGGACAGGGACGGAGCACCGGGGAGCTGTTTTTT.

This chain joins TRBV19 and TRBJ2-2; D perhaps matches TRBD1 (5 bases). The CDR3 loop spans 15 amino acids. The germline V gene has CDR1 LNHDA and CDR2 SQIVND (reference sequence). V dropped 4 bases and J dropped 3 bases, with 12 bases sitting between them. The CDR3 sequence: CASSRTLGDTGELFF. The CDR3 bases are TGTGCCAGTAGTAGGACGTTAGGGGACACCGGGGAGCTGTTTTTT.

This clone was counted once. The CDR3 nucleotides are TGTGCCAGCGGGGGGACTAGCGGTTTATGGGATACGCAGTATTTT. Translating gives CASGGTSGLWDTQYF. This chain joins TRBV6-6 and TRBJ2-3; 11 positions agree with TRBD2. Germline values: CDR1 MNHNY, CDR2 SVGAGI (reference sequence). This CDR3 spans 15 amino acids. The V gene end was trimmed by 8 bases and the J gene end by 6 bases; junction bases not matched to a gene: 10.

The CDR3 DNA follows: TGTGCCACCAGCAGTCACGGGAGCTCTGGAAACACCATATATTTT. It specifies CATSSHGSSGNTIYF. The chain employs TRBV15 and TRBJ1-3; no definite D call. The CDR3 spans 15 residues. CDR1 LNHNV and CDR2 YYDKDF come from the germline V gene (reference sequence). V was cut by 3 bases and J by 0 bases, with 9 bases left in between.

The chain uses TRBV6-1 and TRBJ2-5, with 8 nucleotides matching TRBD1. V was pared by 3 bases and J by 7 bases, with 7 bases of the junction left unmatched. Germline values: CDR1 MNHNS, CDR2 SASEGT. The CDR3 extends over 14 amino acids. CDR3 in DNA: TGTGCCAGCAGTGATTCAGGGGGCGCGGGGACCCAGTACTTC. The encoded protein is CASSDSGGAGTQYF.

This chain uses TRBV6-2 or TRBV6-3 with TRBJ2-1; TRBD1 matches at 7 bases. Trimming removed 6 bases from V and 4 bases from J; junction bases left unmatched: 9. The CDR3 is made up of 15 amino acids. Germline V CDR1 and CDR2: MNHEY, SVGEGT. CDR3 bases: TGTGCCAGCAGCCAAGAGGGGGCGGATTACAATGAGCAGTTCTTC. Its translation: CASSQEGADYNEQFF.

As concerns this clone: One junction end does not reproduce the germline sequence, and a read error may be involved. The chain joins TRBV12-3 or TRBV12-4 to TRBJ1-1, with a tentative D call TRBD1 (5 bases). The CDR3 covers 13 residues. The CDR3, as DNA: TGTGCCAGCAGTTTGACAGTTCATTACACTCCTATTTTT. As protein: CASSLTVHYTPIF.

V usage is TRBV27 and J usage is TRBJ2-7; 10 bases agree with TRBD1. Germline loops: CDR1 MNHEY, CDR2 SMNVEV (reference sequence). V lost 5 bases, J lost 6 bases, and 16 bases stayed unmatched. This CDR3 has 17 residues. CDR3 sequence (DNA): TGTGCCAGCAGTCCAAGGAGAAGACAGGGGGCGGTTATCGAGCAGTACTTC. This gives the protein CASSPRRRQGAVIEQYF.

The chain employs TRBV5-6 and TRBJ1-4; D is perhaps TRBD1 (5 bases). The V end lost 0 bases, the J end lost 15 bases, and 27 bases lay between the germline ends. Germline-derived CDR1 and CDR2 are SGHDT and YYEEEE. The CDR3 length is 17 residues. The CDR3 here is CASSLAGNRGLNEKVFF. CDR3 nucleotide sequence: TGTGCCAGCAGCTTGGCCGGGAACCGGGGACTTAATGAAAAGGTGTTTTTT.